This T cell receptor beta chain is drawn from a study of radiation and T cells in renal cell carcinoma. Points from the study as a whole: From baseline, blood top tumor clonotypes peaked at 2 weeks post-radiation.

The data were produced by immunoSEQ multiplex PCR, yet TCRdb's version contains in-frame clones alone and is incomplete. Among 160,000 or so clones, about 87% were seen once, and the ten largest hold roughly 13%. V was pared by 4 bases and J by 5 bases, with 7 bases of the junction left unmatched. The CDR3 has 15 amino acids. CDR1 and CDR2 from the germline V gene are SGHTA and FQGNSA. Comments on this clone: Its antigen is undetermined.

Described time point: blood 2 weeks post-SBRT. Treatment meaning: 15 Gy SBRT to primary tumor, nephrectomy 4 weeks later. Blood was sampled at baseline, 2 weeks and 4 weeks after SBRT. The patient's renal cell carcinoma had clear cell pathology. Sequencing was performed on blood, taken from a patient whose treatment included radiotherapy and nephrectomy. This chain connects TRBV7-2 to TRBJ2-5; the match to TRBD1 covers 10 bases. This receptor was identified in a woman aged 45-60 years with renal cell carcinoma. CDR3 in DNA: TGTGCCAGCAGCTCGACAGGGGGCAATTGGGAGACCCAGTACTTC. Its translation: CASSSTGGNWETQYF.